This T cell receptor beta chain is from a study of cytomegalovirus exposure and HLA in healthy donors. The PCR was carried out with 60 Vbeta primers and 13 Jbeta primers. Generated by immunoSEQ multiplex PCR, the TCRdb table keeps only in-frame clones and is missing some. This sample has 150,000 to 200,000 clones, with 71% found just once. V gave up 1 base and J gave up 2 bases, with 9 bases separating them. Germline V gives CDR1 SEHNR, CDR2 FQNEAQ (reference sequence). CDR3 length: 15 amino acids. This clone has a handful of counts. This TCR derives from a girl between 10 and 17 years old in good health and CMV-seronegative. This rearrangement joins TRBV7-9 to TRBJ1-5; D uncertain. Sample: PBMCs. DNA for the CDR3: TGTGCCAGCAGCTTAGGTCCGGAGGGCAATCAGCCCCAGCATTTT. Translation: CASSLGPEGNQPQHF.